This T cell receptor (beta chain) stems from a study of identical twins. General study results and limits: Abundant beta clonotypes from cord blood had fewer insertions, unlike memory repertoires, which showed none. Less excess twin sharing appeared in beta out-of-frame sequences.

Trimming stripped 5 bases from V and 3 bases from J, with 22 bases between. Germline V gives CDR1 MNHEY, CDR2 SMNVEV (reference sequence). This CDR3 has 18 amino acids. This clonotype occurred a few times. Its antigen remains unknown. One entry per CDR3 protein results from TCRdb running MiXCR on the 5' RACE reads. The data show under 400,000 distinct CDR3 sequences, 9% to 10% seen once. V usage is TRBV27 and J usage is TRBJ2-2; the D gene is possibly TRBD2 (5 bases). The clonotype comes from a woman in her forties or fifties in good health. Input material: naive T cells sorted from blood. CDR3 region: CASSAREDLSAYTGELFF. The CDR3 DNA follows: TGTGCCAGCAGTGCCCGGGAAGACTTAAGTGCCTACACCGGGGAGCTGTTTTTT.